The 27 T cell receptor beta chains listed next were all sequenced from one sample in a study of STAT5B mutations in CD4+ large granular lymphocyte leukemia. TCRdb's table, derived via immunoSEQ multiplex PCR, lists solely in-frame clones and lacks some. Here the sample spans more than 35,000 clones, approximately 85% being singletons. The specimen sequenced was CD4+ T cells from blood buffy coats. These receptors came from a human donor in good health.

This chain connects TRBV28 to TRBJ1-2, with D uncertain. The CDR3 runs to 12 residues. Germline V gene sequence: CDR1 MDHEN, CDR2 SYDVKM. V was clipped by 2 bases and J by 4 bases, with 5 bases between them. The CDR3 DNA reads as TGTGCCAGCAGTTTAACCTCCTATGGCTACACCTTC. Translation: CASSLTSYGYTF.

The J gene is TRBJ2-1, the V gene TRBV6-1, with 8 bases that match TRBD1. The V gene end was trimmed by 7 bases and the J gene end by 5 bases; junction bases not matched to a gene: 7. Per the germline V gene, CDR1 is MNHNS and CDR2 is SASEGT. The CDR3 extends over 14 amino acids. CDR3 amino acids: CASNEGQADNEQFF. Written as DNA, the CDR3 is TGTGCCAGCAACGAGGGACAGGCAGACAATGAGCAGTTCTTC.

This clone was seen just once. The CDR3 sequence: CASTQTGKYEQYF. The CDR3 DNA is TGTGCCAGCACCCAAACAGGGAAATACGAGCAGTACTTC. The chain joins TRBV6-5 to TRBJ2-7; perhaps TRBD1 as D (6 bases). V was trimmed by 7 bases and J by 4 bases, leaving 14 bases between them. This CDR3 has 13 residues. CDR1 and CDR2 (germline): MNHEY, SVGAGI.

This chain uses TRBV9 with TRBJ1-2, with D uncertain. This CDR3 spans 11 amino acids. Trimming left V 5 bases short and J 0 bases short, with 2 bases between. Germline V gene lookup returns CDR1 SGDLS and CDR2 YYNGEE. CDR3 DNA: TGTGCCAGCAGGGCTAACTATGGCTACACCTTC. Its translation: CASRANYGYTF.

CDR3 DNA: TGTGCCAGCAGCTTACGGCCGCAGGGAGGGATAGATACGCAGTATTTT. Translated: CASSLRPQGGIDTQYF. This chain connects TRBV7-3 to TRBJ2-3; TRBD2 matches at 7 bases. CDR1 and CDR2 from the germline V gene are SGHTA and FQGTGA. Trimming removed 2 bases from V and 5 bases from J; junction bases left unmatched: 10. The length of the CDR3 is 16 residues. Using reference TRBV7-3 and TRBJ2-3 for the parts outside the CDR3, the full variable domain is GAGVSQTPSNKVTEKGKYVELRCDPISGHTALYWYRQSLGQGPEFLIYFQGTGAADDSGLPNDRFFAVRPEGSVSTLKIQRTERGDSAVYLCASSLRPQGGIDTQYFGPGTRLTVL.

The CDR3 DNA reads TGTGCCAGCAGCTTATATGGGAGGTCGGCCTACGAGCAGTACTTC. Its translation is CASSLYGRSAYEQYF. The chain is built from TRBV7-2 and TRBJ2-7; maybe TRBD2 (6 bases). This CDR3 has 15 residues. CDR1 is SGHTA, CDR2 FQGNSA, per germline. V shed 2 bases and J shed 2 bases, with 13 bases lying between them.

The chain joins TRBV15 to TRBJ1-2, with D maybe TRBD1 (6 bases). CDR1 is LNHNV, CDR2 YYDKDF, per germline (reference sequence). There are 16 residues in the CDR3. V lost 5 bases to trimming and J lost 2 bases, with 18 bases between them. This CDR3 reads CATSSGGPGDNYGYTF. The CDR3 bases are TGTGCCACCAGCTCCGGGGGACCAGGGGACAACTATGGCTACACCTTC.

The V call is TRBV28, the J call TRBJ2-5; a weak D match, TRBD2 (7 bases). Deletions cut 6 bases from V and 5 bases from J, with 22 bases between. Germline assignment: CDR1 MDHEN and CDR2 SYDVKM. The CDR3 sequence is 16 residues long. CDR3 residues: CASSLRTVIGRETQYF. DNA for the CDR3: TGTGCCAGCAGCTTAAGGACAGTAATCGGGAGGGAGACCCAGTACTTC.

This clone was detected once. The chain employs TRBV7-6 and TRBJ2-1, with 12 bases aligning to TRBD2. The J segment lost 5 bases and the V segment lost 6 bases, leaving 8 bases of the junction unmatched. Germline CDR1 and CDR2: SGHVS and FNYEAQ. The CDR3 covers 16 residues. The chain's CDR3 is CASSSRTSGNNNEQFF. The CDR3 region has the DNA TGTGCCAGCAGTTCCCGGACTAGCGGGAACAACAATGAGCAGTTCTTC.

The chain carries TRBV11-2 and TRBJ1-2; D remains ambiguous. CDR3 length: 14 amino acids. V was trimmed by 2 bases and J by 7 bases, leaving 14 bases between them. The germline gives CDR1 SGHAT, CDR2 FQNNGV. The CDR3 DNA sequence: TGTGCCAGCAGCTTAACCGGGGTTCCTCCTGGCTACACCTTC. As protein: CASSLTGVPPGYTF.

V gene TRBV19 combines with J gene TRBJ1-4; 7 positions match TRBD1. The V segment lost 6 bases and the J segment 7 bases; nucleotides outside the gene matches: 11. The CDR3 spans 15 residues. Germline loops: CDR1 LNHDA, CDR2 SQIVND (reference sequence). DNA for the CDR3: TGTGCCAGTAGGGAACCCGGGACAGTAAGTGAAAAACTGTTTTTT. Protein sequence: CASREPGTVSEKLFF. Looking up the rest from reference TRBV19 and TRBJ1-4 gives the full variable domain: DGGITQSPKYLFRKEGQNVTLSCEQNLNHDAMYWYRQDPGQGLRLIYYSQIVNDFQKGDIAEGYSVSREKKESFPLTVTSAQKNPTAFYLCASREPGTVSEKLFFGSGTQLSVL.

The chain has TRBV27 and TRBJ2-7; 10 bases fit TRBD1. The CDR3 is made up of 15 amino acids. Looked up from germline, CDR1 is MNHEY and CDR2 is SMNVEV (reference sequence). V shed 6 bases, J shed 6 bases, and the junction held 11 bases outside the gene matches. Here the CDR3 reads CASRVAGTGEPEQYF. In DNA, the CDR3 is TGTGCCAGCAGGGTCGCCGGGACAGGGGAACCCGAGCAGTACTTC.

The rearrangement links TRBV11-2 to TRBJ2-4; D not certain. Trimming cost V 2 bases and J 2 bases, with 16 bases left between them. Germline loops: CDR1 SGHAT, CDR2 FQNNGV. The CDR3 length is 17 residues. DNA of the CDR3: TGTGCCAGCAGCTTACGTACACGTCTTAGTTCCAAAAACATTCAGTACTTC. This sequence encodes CASSLRTRLSSKNIQYF.

The rearrangement links TRBV27 to TRBJ1-4; unclear D gene. Germline CDR1 and CDR2: MNHEY and SMNVEV (reference sequence). Trimming left V 5 bases short and J 0 bases short, with 16 bases between. This CDR3 has 17 amino acids. The CDR3 nucleotides read TGTGCCAGCAGTCTGGACTTACGGTGGGCAACTAATGAAAAACTGTTTTTT. Translating it yields CASSLDLRWATNEKLFF.

The sample holds a few counts of this clone. Written as DNA, the CDR3 is TGTGCCAGCAGTTACTTCTCACAGGCGGGCGAGCAGTACTTC. Its translation: CASSYFSQAGEQYF. This rearrangement joins TRBV6-5 to TRBJ2-7, with D perhaps TRBD1 or TRBD2 (5 bases each). The CDR3 covers 14 residues. With 1 base removed from V and 6 bases from J, the gap between germline ends came to 13 bases. CDR1 and CDR2 from the germline V gene are MNHEY and SVGAGI.

The sample holds a few counts of this clone. The chain uses TRBV4-1 and TRBJ1-4; 8 bases map to TRBD1. The CDR3 has 19 residues. The V segment lost 2 bases and the J segment 3 bases; nucleotides outside the gene matches: 14. The germline gives CDR1 MGHRA, CDR2 YSYEKL. This CDR3 reads CASSQTGGEVGRPNEKLFF. CDR3 nucleotides: TGCGCCAGCAGCCAAACAGGGGGAGAGGTTGGCAGACCTAATGAAAAACTGTTTTTT.

The chain joins TRBV19 to TRBJ1-3, with D possibly being TRBD1 (6 bases). CDR1 is LNHDA and CDR2 is SQIVND in the germline V gene (reference sequence). Trimming stripped 8 bases from V and 4 bases from J, with 21 bases between. This CDR3 is 16 amino acids long. CDR3 sequence reads: CASSDEQGVGGNTIYF. The CDR3 DNA reads as TGTGCCAGTTCCGATGAACAGGGAGTCGGAGGAAACACCATATATTTT.

V is TRBV11-1 and J is TRBJ2-7; 10 bases agree with TRBD2. The CDR3 totals 15 residues. V was pared by 1 base and J by 5 bases, with 5 bases of the junction left unmatched. Germline V gene sequence: CDR1 SGHAT, CDR2 FQDESV (reference sequence). This CDR3 reads CASSLGLAGAHEQYF. The DNA of the CDR3 is TGTGCCAGCAGCTTAGGGCTAGCGGGAGCCCACGAGCAGTACTTC.

The J gene is TRBJ2-5, the V gene TRBV6-1, with 13 bases lining up with TRBD2. The CDR3 consists of 15 residues. Germline-derived CDR1 and CDR2 are MNHNS and SASEGT. V was pared by 5 bases and J by 3 bases, with 3 bases of the junction left unmatched. CDR3 DNA: TGTGCCAGCAGTCCGACTAGCGGGGGGAAAGAGACCCAGTACTTC. Its protein is CASSPTSGGKETQYF.

In regard to this clone: Other nucleotide sequences from this sample produce the same CDR3. The genes are TRBV5-1 and TRBJ2-7; a possible D gene is TRBD2 (5 bases). CDR1 is SGHRS and CDR2 is YFSETQ in the germline V gene. The CDR3 totals 15 residues. The germline V and J ends were trimmed by 0 bases and 3 bases, with 13 bases remaining between them. The CDR3 is CASSLAAGEGYEQYF. CDR3 in DNA: TGCGCCAGCAGCTTGGCCGCGGGTGAGGGCTACGAGCAGTACTTC.

This chain links TRBV11-2 with TRBJ1-1; 8 bases agree with TRBD1. Germline CDR1 reads SGHAT; CDR2 reads FQNNGV. Trimming removed 1 base from V and 0 bases from J; junction bases left unmatched: 1. This CDR3 is 15 amino acids long. CDR3 nucleotide sequence: TGTGCCAGCAGCTTAGGACAGGGGATGAACACTGAAGCTTTCTTT. Encoded protein: CASSLGQGMNTEAFF.

This clone showed up just once. The rearrangement links TRBV7-2 to TRBJ1-1; no clear D. This CDR3 region has 11 residues. Trimming cost V 5 bases and J 2 bases, with 3 bases left between them. Germline CDR1 and CDR2: SGHTA and FQGNSA. In nucleotides, the CDR3 is TGTGCCAGCAGCGTCAACACTGAAGCTTTCTTT. Amino acid sequence: CASSVNTEAFF.

The chain carries TRBV7-8 and TRBJ2-1, with D hard to call. Germline values: CDR1 SGHVS, CDR2 FQNEAQ. The CDR3 covers 11 residues. Trimming shortened V by 5 bases and J by 7 bases, and 6 bases separated the two germline ends. The CDR3 spells CASSLVNEQFF. The CDR3 DNA reads TGTGCCAGCAGCCTGGTGAATGAGCAGTTCTTC. Variable domain in full (rest from reference TRBV7-8 and TRBJ2-1): GAGVSQSPRYKVAKRGQDVALRCDPISGHVSLFWYQQALGQGPEFLTYFQNEAQLDKSGLPSDRFFAERPEGSVSTLKIQRTQQEDSAVYLCASSLVNEQFFGPGTRLTVL.

The chain is built from TRBV30 and TRBJ1-2; 7 nucleotides match TRBD1. The ends lost 3 bases at V and 0 bases at J; junction bases unmatched: 13. Germline loops: CDR1 GTSNPN, CDR2 SVGIG (reference sequence). The CDR3 runs to 17 residues. The CDR3 is CAWSPTGTAASNYGYTF. In DNA form, the CDR3 reads TGTGCCTGGAGCCCGACCGGGACAGCCGCCTCTAACTATGGCTACACCTTC.

This clone was counted between two and nine times. The rearrangement joins TRBV7-3 to TRBJ1-6; 8 nucleotides match TRBD1. Germline CDR1 reads SGHTA; CDR2 reads FQGTGA. The junction had 4 bases not matched to a gene; V was cut back by 4 bases and J by 11 bases. This CDR3 spans 13 amino acids. The CDR3 reads CASSSRQGTPLHF. CDR3 DNA: TGTGCCAGCAGCTCAAGACAGGGGACACCCCTCCACTTT.

The chain recombines TRBV7-3 with TRBJ2-5; TRBD2 aligns across 7 bases. Unmatched junction bases numbered 3, after V lost 3 bases and J lost 5 bases. This CDR3 comprises 13 residues. Germline CDR1 is SGHTA and CDR2 is FQGTGA. CDR3 in amino acids: CASSLGGRETQYF. The CDR3 DNA sequence: TGTGCCAGCAGCTTGGGGGGGAGGGAGACCCAGTACTTC.

The chain links TRBV5-1 to TRBJ2-7; D tentatively reads TRBD1 or TRBD2 (5 bases each). V shed 3 bases and J shed 7 bases, with 17 bases lying between them. Germline CDR1 and CDR2: SGHRS and YFSETQ. This CDR3 has 14 amino acids. The chain's CDR3 is CASSWRGAVGEQYF. The CDR3 DNA is TGCGCCAGCAGCTGGAGAGGGGCTGTGGGGGAGCAGTACTTC.